The 8 T cell receptor beta chains reported below all come from one sample, sequenced in a study of T-cell reconstitution after alpha-beta-depleted transplantation in children. It was with unique molecular identifiers that the TCRbeta library was prepared. Using its own MiXCR run on the PCR reads, TCRdb lists one record per CDR3 protein. The table records roughly 50,000 distinct CDR3 sequences, around 40% of them present only once. This sample comprised PBMCs, mostly from graft donor cells, obtained 360 days after TCRalphabeta/CD19-depleted stem cell transplant. These receptors all come from a male patient aged 10 to 17 who had a stem cell transplant for acute lymphoblastic leukemia, so the T cells may come from the graft donor.

On this clonotype itself: Lacking the conserved final phenylalanine or tryptophan, this CDR3 likely reflects a read error. The rearrangement joins TRBV6-1 to TRBJ1-5; no clear D. Germline lookup yields CDR1 MNHNS and CDR2 SASEGT. This CDR3 is built from 14 residues. Trimming cost V 10 bases and J 0 bases, with 13 bases left between them. The CDR3 sequence: CATRAPYSNQPQHS. In DNA, the CDR3 is TGTGCCACCAGAGCCCCTTATAGCAATCAGCCCCAGCATTCT.

The chain links TRBV4-1 to TRBJ2-7; D possibly corresponds to TRBD1 (5 bases). Trimming removed 2 bases from V and 6 bases from J, with 8 bases in between. CDR3 length equals 12 residues. The V gene's germline CDR1 is MGHRA and CDR2 YSYEKL. CDR3 nucleotides: TGCGCCAGCAGCCAACAGGGTGGCGAGCAGTACTTC. It specifies CASSQQGGEQYF.

This chain connects TRBV20-1 to TRBJ1-4, with no clear D. This CDR3 region has 14 residues. The germline V gene has CDR1 DFQATT and CDR2 SNEGSKA (reference sequence). Trimming removed 5 bases from V and 4 bases from J, with 14 bases in between. In DNA form, the CDR3 reads TGCAGTGCTCCTGCTCGGCCCCTTAATGAAAAACTGTTTTTT. It translates to CSAPARPLNEKLFF.

The chain has TRBV7-2 and TRBJ1-1; no definite D call. The ends were cut back, 6 bases at V and 9 bases at J, with 23 bases in the middle. This CDR3 has 15 amino acids. Looked up from germline, CDR1 is SGHTA and CDR2 is FQGNSA. In DNA, the CDR3 is TGTGCCAGCAGGCCCCAACTCGTTTCGACCGCGAAAGCTTTCTTT. Protein sequence: CASRPQLVSTAKAFF. The entire variable domain, with the rest obtained from reference TRBV7-2 and TRBJ1-1, is as follows: GAGVSQSPSNKVTEKGKDVELRCDPISGHTALYWYRQSLGQGLEFLIYFQGNSAPDKSGLPSDRFSAERTGGSVSTLTIQRTQQEDSAVYLCASRPQLVSTAKAFFGQGTRLTVV.

The chain recombines TRBV5-8 with TRBJ2-1; no firm D call. V was shortened by 2 bases and J by 13 bases, with 13 bases between the two germline ends. Germline V gene sequence: CDR1 SGHTS, CDR2 YDEGEE. This CDR3 region has 12 residues. The CDR3 region has the DNA TGTGCCAGCAGCTTTCTACGGGCCGACCAGTTCTTC. It codes for CASSFLRADQFF.

The chain links TRBV12-3 or TRBV12-4 to TRBJ2-1; 12 bases agree with TRBD2. J was trimmed by 3 bases and V by 6 bases; bases with no gene match: 6. The CDR3 runs 16 residues. The CDR3 DNA reads as TGTGCCAGCAGCTCCGGACTAGCGGGACTCTACAATGAGCAGTTCTTC. Translating it yields CASSSGLAGLYNEQFF.

This chain connects TRBV24-1 to TRBJ2-6; D remains ambiguous. The germline V gene has CDR1 KGHDR and CDR2 SFDVKD. Trimming cost V 4 bases and J 6 bases, with 6 bases left between them. This CDR3 has 13 residues. The CDR3 DNA follows: TGTGCCACCAGTGACACGGTGGCCAACGTCCTGACTTTC. Its translation: CATSDTVANVLTF.

The CDR3 protein is CASSSGTGWGTDTQYF. The CDR3 bases are TGTGCCAGCAGCTCCGGGACAGGGTGGGGCACAGATACGCAGTATTTT. J is TRBJ2-3 and V is TRBV7-6; TRBD1 agrees at 9 bases. CDR3 length: 16 residues. V was clipped by 4 bases and J by 1 base; unmatched bases: 6. Per the germline V gene, CDR1 is SGHVS and CDR2 is FNYEAQ. Full variable domain (rest looked up from reference TRBV7-6 and TRBJ2-3): GAGVSQSPRYKVTKRGQDVALRCDPISGHVSLYWYRQALGQGPEFLTYFNYEAQQDKSGLPNDRFSAERPEGSISTLTIQRTEQRDSAMYRCASSSGTGWGTDTQYFGPGTRLTVL.